These 8 T cell receptor beta chains came from one sample sequenced in a study of blood T cell repertoires in COVID-19. Sequencing was performed with immunoSEQ multiplex PCR; in TCRdb, only in-frame clones are kept and a portion is missing. Among 200,000 to 250,000 clones listed, 84% were seen once. Sequences were obtained from peripheral blood. These receptor sequences come from an elderly woman with COVID-19, enrolled during active disease.

This clone was seen once. The chain joins TRBV5-1 to TRBJ2-3; TRBD1 aligns across 7 bases. Germline loops: CDR1 SGHRS, CDR2 YFSETQ. The trim removed 4 bases at V and 5 bases at J, leaving 7 bases unmatched. CDR3 length equals 14 residues. The CDR3 is CASSPTGLGDTQYF. For the CDR3, the DNA is TGCGCCAGCAGCCCGACAGGGTTGGGAGATACGCAGTATTTT.

V usage is TRBV5-6 and J usage is TRBJ2-5; D is unclear. The CDR3 runs 14 residues. Looked up from germline, CDR1 is SGHDT and CDR2 is YYEEEE. The V end was cut by 2 bases, the J end by 5 bases, with 13 bases between. The CDR3 sequence is CASSFKSSRETQYF. In DNA form, the CDR3 reads TGTGCCAGCAGCTTTAAATCTAGTCGGGAGACCCAGTACTTC.

The J gene is TRBJ2-3, the V gene TRBV19, with D perhaps matching TRBD2 (5 bases). This CDR3 spans 14 amino acids. V lost 7 bases and J 2 bases, leaving 13 bases between the germline ends. The germline CDR1 and CDR2 sequences are LNHDA and SQIVND (reference sequence). The CDR3 nucleotides are TGTGCCAGTAACGCCGGGGTCCCCACAGATACGCAGTATTTT. It is translated as CASNAGVPTDTQYF.

The CDR3 sequence is CASSDRTANQPQHF. Here the CDR3 DNA reads TGTGCCAGCAGCGATAGGACAGCCAATCAGCCCCAGCATTTT. J is TRBJ1-5 and V is TRBV2; D might be TRBD1 (6 bases). The V end was cut by 6 bases, the J end by 3 bases, with 12 bases between. CDR1 and CDR2 from the germline V gene are SNHLY and FYNNEI. This CDR3 region has 14 residues.

J is TRBJ2-1 and V is TRBV7-3; TRBD2 matches at 15 bases. Trimming at V came to 6 bases and at J to 9 bases, leaving 12 bases not matched to a gene. This CDR3 comprises 17 residues. CDR1 and CDR2 from the germline V gene are SGHTA and FQGTGA. The CDR3 DNA is TGTGCCAGCAGTACGACCGGGACTAGCGGGAGGTTTAGTGAGCAGTTCTTC. This sequence encodes CASSTTGTSGRFSEQFF.

As regards this clone: The junction does not match germline at one end; this may be a read error. The CDR3, as DNA: TGCGCCAGCAGCGCTGGACAGACGGGGAACTCTGGCTACACCTTC. Translating gives CASSAGQTGNSGYTF. The chain combines TRBV5-1 with TRBJ1-2; D might be TRBD1 (6 bases). The CDR3 length is 15 residues. The V gene's germline CDR1 is SGHRS and CDR2 YFSETQ.

The gene calls are TRBV5-1 and TRBJ2-3; D is unclear. Trimming removed 0 bases at V and 3 bases at J, with 8 bases between. Germline CDR1 SGHRS, CDR2 YFSETQ. CDR3 length equals 14 residues. Written as DNA, the CDR3 is TGCGCCAGCAGCTTGGCGCGGCAAACAGATACGCAGTATTTT. Amino acid sequence: CASSLARQTDTQYF.

J is TRBJ1-1 and V is TRBV6-5; tentative D call: TRBD1 (6 bases). CDR1 and CDR2 (germline): MNHEY, SVGAGI. The CDR3 contains 14 residues. Trimming left V 6 bases short and J 3 bases short, with 14 bases between. CDR3 sequence reads: CASRGTLGDTEAFF. Here the CDR3 DNA reads TGTGCCAGCAGGGGGACACTCGGGGACACTGAAGCTTTCTTT.